This T cell receptor (beta chain) was identified in a study of Ad26.COV2.S vaccination and SARS-CoV-2 variants. Findings of the study overall: Similar non-spike TCR breadth was seen in vaccine and placebo recipients.

The ends lost 2 bases at V and 0 bases at J; junction bases unmatched: 6. The CDR3 length is 17 residues. The germline CDR1 and CDR2 sequences are SGHRS and YFSETQ. A remark on this clone: The antigen is unknown.

This sample's treatment: 15 to 20 received Ad26.COV2.S at low or high dose, single or two shots; about 5 received placebo; per-sample allocation not given. After the first vaccine or placebo injection, samples were drawn on day 63. The repertoire was sequenced with immunoSEQ multiplex PCR; TCRdb's copy has only in-frame clones and lacks some. This sample carries about 350,000 clones, 75% to 90% of them seen once, and the ten largest clones take around a tenth. The material was peripheral blood, obtained in a trial of Ad26.COV2.S vaccine versus placebo. This sequence was found in a person between 18 and 60 years old who received the Ad26.COV2.S COVID-19 vaccine or a placebo. This chain joins TRBV5-1 and TRBJ2-7, with 12 bases fitting TRBD2. The CDR3 loop is CASSLSSGRDFSYEQYF. As DNA, the CDR3 is TGCGCCAGCAGCTTATCTAGCGGGAGGGATTTCTCCTACGAGCAGTACTTC.